This TCR beta chain came from a study of T cell repertoires and HLA-DP antigens. Regarding the study as a whole: Against both alloantigens, CD137+ clonality was similar, around 0.41.

CD4+ T cells were isolated untouched, 95% to 98% pure. The PCR primers covered 54 TRBV and 13 TRBJ segments. Each pre-culture CD4+ sample aimed for 200,000 to 250,000 T cell genomes at deep resolution. Measured with immunoSEQ multiplex PCR; TCRdb has only the in-frame clones, and not every one. The sample records around 90,000 clones, approximately 89% being singletons. With regard to this clone: Its antigen is still unknown.

Trimming left V 0 bases short and J 3 bases short, with 10 bases between. CDR1 and CDR2 from the germline V gene are SGDLS and YYNGEE. CDR3 length: 14 residues. The chain employs TRBV9 and TRBJ2-7; weak D call: TRBD2 (6 bases). Input material: CD4+ T cells from PBMCs. The receptor's source is a man aged 45-65 years in good health and CMV-seronegative. The CDR3 region is CASSVGGGNYEQYF. In nucleotides, the CDR3 is TGTGCCAGCAGCGTAGGGGGAGGCAACTACGAGCAGTACTTC.